There are a few counts of the clone carrying this TCR beta chain. Its antigen remains unidentified. With a J-beta primer mix and a sample-barcoded 5' primer, a second PCR ran about 6 to 11 cycles. TCRdb reprocessed the 5' RACE reads via MiXCR and lists one record per CDR3 protein. The sample carries 1.5 million or so distinct CDR3 sequences, 42% recorded once. This record comes from a study of blood T cells in healthy people across ages. Study findings and constraints: A strong correlation between TCR beta diversity and naive T cell percentage was seen.

The CDR3 runs to 15 residues. The germline V gene encodes CDR1 MNHEY and CDR2 SVGAGI. The J segment lost 4 bases and the V segment lost 6 bases, leaving 8 bases of the junction unmatched. The chain couples TRBV6-5 to TRBJ1-1, with TRBD1 matching over 10 bases. This clonotype was sampled from a woman aged 18-29 years in good health. Sequencing was performed on blood. The CDR3 sequence is CASRKTGGLGTEAFF. The CDR3 DNA sequence: TGTGCCAGCAGAAAGACAGGGGGCTTAGGCACTGAAGCTTTCTTT.